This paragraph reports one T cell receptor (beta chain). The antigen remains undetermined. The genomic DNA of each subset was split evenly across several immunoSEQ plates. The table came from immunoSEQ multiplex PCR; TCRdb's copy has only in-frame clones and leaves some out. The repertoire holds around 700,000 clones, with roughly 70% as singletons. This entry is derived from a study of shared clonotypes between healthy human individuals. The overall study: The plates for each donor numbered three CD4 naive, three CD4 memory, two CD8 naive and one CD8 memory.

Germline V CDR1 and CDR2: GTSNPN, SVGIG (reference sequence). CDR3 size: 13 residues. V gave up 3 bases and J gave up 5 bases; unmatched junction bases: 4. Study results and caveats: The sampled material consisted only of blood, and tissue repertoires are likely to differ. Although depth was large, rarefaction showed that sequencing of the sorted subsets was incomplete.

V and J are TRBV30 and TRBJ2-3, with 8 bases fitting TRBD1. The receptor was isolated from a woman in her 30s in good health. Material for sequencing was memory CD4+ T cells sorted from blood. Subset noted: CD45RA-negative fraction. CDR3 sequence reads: CAWSRGREDTQYF. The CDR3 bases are TGTGCCTGGAGCAGGGGGCGAGAAGATACGCAGTATTTT.